The 7 T cell receptor beta chains below were found in one sample sequenced in a study of blood T cell repertoires in COVID-19 (dated by TCRdb to 2018 to 2021). The library was obtained by the immunoSEQ multiplex PCR assay. TCRdb took this table from immuneACCESS and kept in-frame rearrangements with V and J called. Such tables lack part of the clones; where checked against another copy, unresolved V genes explain under half of the gap, and the rest is unexplained. The sample profile shows about 340,000 clones; about 92% of them were found once. The ten biggest clones cover around 18% of the sample. Sequencing was done on a sample of PBMCs or T cells enriched from blood (not recorded which). The receptors stem from a young woman who had recovered from COVID-19.

Details on this clone: The sample carries other DNA sequences with the same CDR3. The V call is TRBV5-1, the J call TRBJ1-6, with D possibly TRBD1 on 5 matching bases. Trimming removed 4 bases at V and 7 bases at J, with 9 bases between. Germline V gene sequence: CDR1 SGHRS, CDR2 YFSETQ. This CDR3 has 13 amino acids. CDR3 DNA: TGCGCCAGCAGCCCGGGGGGGAATTCACCCCTCCACTTT. Translation gives CASSPGGNSPLHF.

This chain connects TRBV5-1 to TRBJ1-1; D unresolved. CDR1 and CDR2 from the germline V gene are SGHRS and YFSETQ. Trimming took off 5 bases at V and 0 bases at J, with 14 bases between the two ends. The CDR3 runs 15 residues. The CDR3: CASRAGLAMNTEAFF. CDR3 sequence (DNA): TGCGCCAGCAGGGCTGGGCTGGCGATGAACACTGAAGCTTTCTTT.

V is TRBV2 and J is TRBJ1-2, with TRBD1 matching over 9 bases. The V gene end was trimmed by 6 bases and the J gene end by 4 bases; junction bases not matched to a gene: 24. Looked up from germline, CDR1 is SNHLY and CDR2 is FYNNEI. The CDR3 is 20 residues long. DNA for the CDR3: TGTGCCAGCAGCCCCGGGACAGGGTCACAGTTCGCCTCTGAAGTCTATGGCTACACCTTC. This translates into CASSPGTGSQFASEVYGYTF.

V and J are TRBV12-3 or TRBV12-4 and TRBJ1-1; D is uncertain. The CDR3 totals 12 residues. Trimming removed 7 bases from V and 3 bases from J, with 9 bases in between. The DNA of the CDR3 is TGTGCCAGCAAGGGAGGATACACTGAAGCTTTCTTT. Translating gives CASKGGYTEAFF.

This chain connects TRBV4-3 to TRBJ2-2; 12 nucleotides line up with TRBD2. The germline V gene has CDR1 LGHNA and CDR2 YSLEER. The junction had 10 bases not matched to a gene; V was cut back by 3 bases and J by 2 bases. The CDR3 is made up of 19 amino acids. The DNA of the CDR3 is TGCGCCAGCAGCCAGTCACTAGCGGGGGGATTCCTAAACACCGGGGAGCTGTTTTTT. Protein sequence: CASSQSLAGGFLNTGELFF.

This clone was detected once. The V and J genes are TRBV10-3 and TRBJ1-6, with D possibly matching TRBD1 (5 bases). Trimming pared 9 bases from V and 8 bases from J, leaving 17 bases between. Germline V gene lookup returns CDR1 ENHRY and CDR2 SYGVKD. This CDR3 has 14 residues. The CDR3 nucleotides are TGTGCCATTAATGACCAGGGTTTTGATTCACCCCTCCACTTT. Translation: CAINDQGFDSPLHF.

This chain joins TRBV7-2 and TRBJ1-1, with D uncertain. Germline-derived CDR1 and CDR2 are SGHTA and FQGNSA. This CDR3 spans 15 amino acids. The V gene lost 4 bases and the J gene lost 1 base, with 13 bases spanning the gap. This chain's CDR3 is CASSSRRSGNTEAFF. The CDR3 DNA sequence: TGTGCCAGCAGCTCCCGCAGGAGCGGGAACACTGAAGCTTTCTTT.